These 21 T cell receptor beta chains came from one sample sequenced in a study of blood T cell repertoires in COVID-19. Generated by immunoSEQ multiplex PCR, the TCRdb table keeps only in-frame clones and is missing some. The sample carries some 200,000 clones, 85% to 90% recorded once. The sample was PBMCs or T cells enriched from blood (not recorded which). The source of these receptors is a woman younger than 30 in a cohort exposed to, infected with or recovered from COVID-19 (not recorded which).

This clone was seen only a few times. The chain recombines TRBV7-9 with TRBJ1-4; TRBD1 is a possible D gene (6 bases). CDR1 and CDR2 from the germline V gene are SEHNR and FQNEAQ (reference sequence). The V end lost 3 bases, the J end lost 8 bases, and 10 bases lay between the germline ends. This CDR3 is built from 13 residues. Here the CDR3 reads CASSFPQGEKLFF. The CDR3 nucleotides are TGTGCCAGCAGCTTCCCCCAGGGGGAAAAACTGTTTTTT.

The chain has TRBV12-2 and TRBJ1-1. TRBV12-2 is a pseudogene locus. The CDR3 extends over 15 amino acids. The CDR3: CASRLAGGVGTEAFF. The DNA of the CDR3 is TGTGCAAGTCGCTTAGCCGGGGGGGTTGGAACTGAAGCTTTCTTT.

This sequence joins TRBV3-1 (or the pseudogene TRBV3-2) and TRBJ1-5; 8 bases agree with TRBD1. CDR1 LGHDT and CDR2 YNNKEL come from the germline V gene (reference sequence). V lost 4 bases to trimming and J lost 3 bases; unmatched junction nucleotides: 5. The CDR3 contains 15 residues. The CDR3 DNA reads TGTGCCAGCAGCCCGACAGGGGCTAACAATCAGCCCCAGCATTTT. This gives the protein CASSPTGANNQPQHF.

The V call is TRBV6-1, the J call TRBJ2-1; TRBD1 might be the D (6 bases). Per the germline V gene, CDR1 is MNHNS and CDR2 is SASEGT. The CDR3 length is 13 residues. V lost 6 bases, J lost 8 bases, and 14 bases lay in between. In DNA form, the CDR3 reads TGTGCCAGCAGATACAGGGTCGAGGATGAGCAGTTCTTC. Translating it yields CASRYRVEDEQFF.

The rearrangement links TRBV24-1 to TRBJ1-1; TRBD1 matches at 7 bases. The CDR3 is made up of 15 amino acids. Trimming took 0 bases from V and 4 from J; bases not matched to a gene: 4. Germline loops: CDR1 KGHDR, CDR2 SFDVKD. CDR3 sequence (DNA): TGTGCCACCAGTGATTTGCAGGAGGGGGCCACTGAAGCTTTCTTT. Amino acids: CATSDLQEGATEAFF.

The V gene is TRBV3-1 (or the pseudogene TRBV3-2), the J gene TRBJ1-6; tentative D call: TRBD1 (5 bases). Germline V gene lookup returns CDR1 LGHDT and CDR2 YNNKEL (reference sequence). The germline V and J ends were trimmed by 0 bases and 6 bases, with 6 bases remaining between them. The CDR3 runs to 14 residues. The CDR3 reads CASSQDRANSPLHF. In nucleotides, the CDR3 is TGTGCCAGCAGCCAAGACAGGGCTAATTCACCCCTCCACTTT.

The V gene is TRBV7-9, the J gene TRBJ2-7, with TRBD1 identical over 9 bases. Looked up from germline, CDR1 is SEHNR and CDR2 is FQNEAQ (reference sequence). The CDR3 contains 13 residues. V trimming: 10 bases; J trimming: 1 base; junction bases outside the gene matches: 5. The CDR3 DNA reads as TGTGCCACTACGGGACAGGGATCCTACGAGCAGTACTTC. Its translation is CATTGQGSYEQYF.

This rearrangement joins TRBV4-1 to TRBJ1-1, with no clear D. CDR1 is MGHRA and CDR2 is YSYEKL in the germline V gene. V was pared by 7 bases and J by 7 bases, with 22 bases between. The CDR3 runs to 15 residues. CDR3 DNA: TGCGCCAGCACCCCACCGTACGCCCTTATGAGTGAAGCTTTCTTT. It encodes CASTPPYALMSEAFF.

The chain employs TRBV19 and TRBJ1-2; unclear D gene. The germline gives CDR1 LNHDA, CDR2 SQIVND (reference sequence). The CDR3 is 13 amino acids. V gave up 3 bases and J gave up 4 bases, with 9 bases separating them. For the CDR3, the DNA is TGTGCCAGTAGTATTGGCCCGTTCTATGGCTACACCTTC. This encodes CASSIGPFYGYTF.

The chain recombines TRBV5-1 with TRBJ2-5, with TRBD1 identical over 8 bases. The ends lost 4 bases at V and 3 bases at J; junction bases unmatched: 2. This CDR3 is built from 13 residues. Germline V gives CDR1 SGHRS, CDR2 YFSETQ. The chain's CDR3 is CASSLDREETQYF. For the CDR3, the DNA is TGCGCCAGCAGCCTGGACAGGGAAGAGACCCAGTACTTC.

The chain couples TRBV4-2 to TRBJ1-1, with D perhaps matching TRBD1 (5 bases). Germline values: CDR1 LGHNA, CDR2 YNFKEQ. The germline V and J ends were trimmed by 5 bases and 5 bases, with 21 bases remaining between them. The CDR3 is 16 amino acids. This CDR3 is CASSSLSGGVSTEAFF. The CDR3 bases are TGTGCCAGCAGCTCCCTTTCGGGGGGTGTGTCGACTGAAGCTTTCTTT.

The V gene is TRBV7-8, the J gene TRBJ2-2, with 7 bases aligning to TRBD2. The trim removed 2 bases at V and 1 base at J, leaving 1 base unmatched. The CDR3 totals 15 residues. The V gene's germline CDR1 is SGHVS and CDR2 FQNEAQ. The CDR3: CASSLPGGNTGELFF. The CDR3 coding sequence is TGTGCCAGCAGCTTACCGGGAGGGAACACCGGGGAGCTGTTTTTT.

Points on this clone: A clone one base away is much larger, so this may be a read error. This CDR3 reads CASSQGQGPEQYF. CDR3 DNA sequence: TGTGCCAGCAGCCAAGGACAGGGGCCCGAGCAGTACTTC. The chain carries TRBV3-1 (or the pseudogene TRBV3-2) and TRBJ2-7; 8 bases match TRBD1. The CDR3 contains 13 residues. V shed 1 base and J 6 bases; nucleotides not matched to a gene: 2. Germline V gives CDR1 LGHDT, CDR2 YNNKEL (reference sequence).

In its sample, this clone was seen once. V and J are TRBV7-8 and TRBJ1-1, with D possibly matching TRBD1 (6 bases). This CDR3 spans 13 amino acids. Trimming pared 5 bases from V and 1 base from J, leaving 8 bases between. Germline CDR1 SGHVS, CDR2 FQNEAQ. CDR3 region: CASSLTGNTEAFF. The CDR3 region has the DNA TGTGCCAGCAGCCTGACAGGGAACACTGAAGCTTTCTTT.

V and J are TRBV18 and TRBJ1-5; D is unresolved. Trimming stripped 3 bases from V and 0 bases from J, with 6 bases between. This CDR3 has 14 amino acids. Germline V gives CDR1 KGHSH, CDR2 LQKENI. CDR3 in amino acids: CASSPGSSNQPQHF. CDR3 sequence (DNA): TGTGCCAGCTCACCGGGCAGTAGCAATCAGCCCCAGCATTTT. Using reference TRBV18 and TRBJ1-5 for the parts outside the CDR3, the full variable domain is NAGVMQNPRHLVRRRGQEARLRCSPMKGHSHVYWYRQLPEEGLKFMVYLQKENIIDESGMPKERFSAEFPKEGPSILRIQQVVRGDSAAYFCASSPGSSNQPQHFGDGTRLSIL.

The V gene is TRBV11-2, the J gene TRBJ2-5; 9 bases line up with TRBD2. The CDR3 spans 18 residues. After removal of 4 bases from V and 5 bases from J, the junction contained 17 bases not matched to a gene. The germline V gene encodes CDR1 SGHAT and CDR2 FQNNGV. The CDR3 region has the DNA TGTGCCAGCAGCTCTTCCCGCCAAGGCGGGGGGGCAATGGAGACCCAGTACTTC. This gives the protein CASSSSRQGGGAMETQYF.

V usage is TRBV7-9 and J usage is TRBJ2-7, with a weak D call TRBD1 (7 bases). V was trimmed by 2 bases and J by 5 bases, leaving 13 bases between them. In germline, CDR1 is SEHNR, CDR2 FQNEAQ (reference sequence). The CDR3 sequence is 14 residues long. This chain's CDR3 is CASSLFTGEDEQYF. CDR3 nucleotide sequence: TGTGCCAGCAGCTTATTCACAGGGGAGGACGAGCAGTACTTC.

V usage is TRBV28 and J usage is TRBJ2-1, with a weak D call TRBD1 (6 bases). There are 15 residues in the CDR3. V lost 8 bases, J lost 0 bases, and 14 bases lay in between. Germline V CDR1 and CDR2: MDHEN, SYDVKM. The CDR3 DNA sequence: TGTGCCAGCGGGGGCCCAGGGAACTCCTACAATGAGCAGTTCTTC. Translated: CASGGPGNSYNEQFF.

The V and J genes are TRBV7-2 and TRBJ2-7; 10 bases are a match to TRBD1. CDR1 and CDR2 from the germline V gene are SGHTA and FQGNSA. Trimming cost V 7 bases and J 3 bases; bases outside gene matches: 9. The CDR3 has 15 residues. The CDR3 loop reads CASNRPGQGIYEQYF. DNA for the CDR3: TGTGCCAGCAACCGACCGGGACAGGGGATCTACGAGCAGTACTTC.

The rearrangement joins TRBV11-2 to TRBJ2-5, with D possibly TRBD2 on 6 matching bases. V gave up 5 bases and J gave up 1 base, with 14 bases separating them. Germline CDR1 SGHAT, CDR2 FQNNGV. This CDR3 has 15 amino acids. Here the CDR3 reads CASSPGAGSQETQYF. The CDR3 region has the DNA TGTGCCAGCAGCCCTGGGGCGGGGTCCCAAGAGACCCAGTACTTC.

This clone appeared a single time. The rearrangement links TRBV18 to TRBJ2-7; possibly TRBD2 for D (5 bases). Germline lookup yields CDR1 KGHSH and CDR2 LQKENI. Trimming shortened V by 3 bases and J by 3 bases, and 15 bases separated the two germline ends. CDR3 length equals 15 residues. The CDR3 bases are TGTGCCAGCTCACCCCCATCTACCGGGAACTACGAGCAGTACTTC. It yields the protein CASSPPSTGNYEQYF.